The rows below give T cell receptor beta chains drawn from one sample of a study of early stage breast cancer tumors. Method: immunoSEQ multiplex PCR; TCRdb's copy keeps in-frame clones and lacks some. Of around 71,000 clones listed, around 85% are singletons. Sequences were obtained from blood. All receptors come from a person between 55 and 69 years old with breast cancer. CDR3s leave out the opening cysteine and the closing phenylalanine or tryptophan. Where a row states a size, it is once, few, many or the class of an expanded clone; other rows omit it.

15,TRBV11-2,NA,ASSSGILAGDRETQY
18,TRBV18,NA,ASSPTGPIEFPLGQETQY
12,TRBV7-9,once,ASSLGRMNTEAF
11,TRBV29-1,NA,SLSNGPSAEAF
11,TRBV19,NA,ASSIDQGTGQF
13,TRBV7-3,NA,ASSLSEGGADTQY
13,TRBV5-1,few,ASTVTGDPKNIQY
13,TRBV7-3,NA,ASSPQGAGADTQY
13,TRBV9,NA,ASSARDLPPYEQY
12,TRBV7-8,NA,ASSREGVNTEAF
14,TRBV18,NA,ASSPYKRGTTDTQY
14,TRBV4-1,NA,ASSQGVGDSGNTIY
11,TRBV10-3,NA,ATGQGGWYGYT
9,TRBV6-1,NA,ASSEGDEQY
14,TRBV6-5,NA,ASSLAGPTHGEKLF
10,TRBV5-6,NA,ASSVQGYEQY
12,TRBV5-1,NA,ASSLEGTAQAQY
17,TRBV15,once,ATSRDIPGGSVLAYEQY
11,TRBV4-2,NA,ASSQVGGYEQY
10,TRBV5-1,NA,ASRGGGTEAF
13,TRBV5-1,NA,ASSDGTSGRDEQF
12,TRBV9,few,ASSRTGVSQPQH
16,TRBV4-1,few,ASSQDQGGANLGQPQH
12,TRBV30,NA,AWSGGQGGDEQY
12,TRBV4-1,NA,ASSQGQVQETQY
10,TRBV28,NA,ASSPVRQPQH
11,TRBV5-5,NA,ASSYLGNQPQH
12,TRBV9,NA,ASSAAGAGYEQY
12,TRBV2,NA,ASKGGTSTYGYT
13,TRBV10-3,few,AISADSFNTGELF
14,TRBV5-3,NA,ARSPGQGAGSTEAF
11,TRBV14,few,ASSQGTGSEQY